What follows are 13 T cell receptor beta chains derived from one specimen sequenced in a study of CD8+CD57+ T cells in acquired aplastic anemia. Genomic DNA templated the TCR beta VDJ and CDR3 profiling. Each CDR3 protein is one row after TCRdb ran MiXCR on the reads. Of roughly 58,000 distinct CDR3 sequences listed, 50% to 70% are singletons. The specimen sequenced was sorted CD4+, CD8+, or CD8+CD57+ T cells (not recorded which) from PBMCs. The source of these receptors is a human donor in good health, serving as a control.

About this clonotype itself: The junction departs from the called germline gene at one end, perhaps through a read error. CDR3 region: CAGSLAFAGESNQPQHF. CDR3 sequence (DNA): TGTGCCGGCAGCCTAGCGTTTGCAGGGGAGAGCAATCAGCCCCAGCATTTT. V is TRBV11-1 and J is TRBJ1-5; possible D gene TRBD1, 6 bases. Germline values: CDR1 SGHAT, CDR2 FQDESV (reference sequence). This CDR3 has 17 residues.

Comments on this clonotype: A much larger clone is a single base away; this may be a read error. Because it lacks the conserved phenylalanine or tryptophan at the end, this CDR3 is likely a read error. The CDR3 loop is CASSPSSRYNEQFL. In DNA, the CDR3 is TGTGCCAGCTCACCGTCTAGCAGATACAATGAGCAGTTCCTC. The J gene is TRBJ2-1, the V gene TRBV18; maybe TRBD2 (5 bases). The CDR3 is 14 residues long. Germline assignment: CDR1 KGHSH and CDR2 LQKENI. V was cut by 3 bases and J by 4 bases, with 10 bases left in between.

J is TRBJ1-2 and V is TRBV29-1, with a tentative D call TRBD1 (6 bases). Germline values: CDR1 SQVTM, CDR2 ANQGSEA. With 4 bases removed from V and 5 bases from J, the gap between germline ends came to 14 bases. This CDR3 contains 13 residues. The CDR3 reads CSVVKGDEYGYTF. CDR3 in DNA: TGCAGCGTTGTGAAGGGGGACGAATATGGCTACACCTTC.

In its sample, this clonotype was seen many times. The CDR3 DNA is TGTGCCAGCAGCCAACCGGGACAGGGGGGAACTGAAGCTTTCTTT. Encoded protein: CASSQPGQGGTEAFF. The V and J genes are TRBV4-2 and TRBJ1-1; 11 bases align to TRBD1. Germline loops: CDR1 LGHNA, CDR2 YNFKEQ. Trimming took 2 bases from V and 5 from J; bases not matched to a gene: 4. This CDR3 spans 15 amino acids.

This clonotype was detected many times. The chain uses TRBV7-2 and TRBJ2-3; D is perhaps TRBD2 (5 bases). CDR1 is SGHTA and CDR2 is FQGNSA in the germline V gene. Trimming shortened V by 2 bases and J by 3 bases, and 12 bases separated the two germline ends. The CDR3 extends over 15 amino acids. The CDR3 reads CASSLPRGGTDTQYF. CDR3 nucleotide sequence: TGTGCCAGCAGCTTACCCCGGGGTGGAACAGATACGCAGTATTTT.

The CDR3 here is CAISTPTYEQYF. The CDR3 bases are TGTGCCATCAGCACACCTACCTACGAGCAGTACTTC. The chain joins TRBV10-3 to TRBJ2-7; no firm D call. The V end lost 6 bases, the J end lost 2 bases, and 8 bases lay between the germline ends. This CDR3 is 12 amino acids long. Germline V gene data show CDR1 as ENHRY and CDR2 as SYGVKD.

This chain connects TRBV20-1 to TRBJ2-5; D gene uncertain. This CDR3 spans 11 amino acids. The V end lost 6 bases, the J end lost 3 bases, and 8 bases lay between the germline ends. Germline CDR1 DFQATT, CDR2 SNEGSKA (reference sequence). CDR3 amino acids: CSAPGEETQYF. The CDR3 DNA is TGCAGTGCCCCTGGTGAAGAGACCCAGTACTTC.

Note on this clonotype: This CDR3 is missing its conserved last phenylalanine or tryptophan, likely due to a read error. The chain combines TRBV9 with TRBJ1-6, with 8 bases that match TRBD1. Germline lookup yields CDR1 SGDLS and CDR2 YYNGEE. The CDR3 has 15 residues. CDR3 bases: TGTGCCCGCAGCGCAACAGGGGGCTATAATTCACCCCTCCACTCT. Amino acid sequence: CARSATGGYNSPLHS.

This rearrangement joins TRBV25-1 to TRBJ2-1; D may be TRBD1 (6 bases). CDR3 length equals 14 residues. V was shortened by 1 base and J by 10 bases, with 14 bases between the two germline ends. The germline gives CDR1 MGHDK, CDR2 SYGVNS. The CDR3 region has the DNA TGTGCCAGCAGTGAATGGGACACCAGTTGGGAGCAGTTCTTC. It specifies CASSEWDTSWEQFF.

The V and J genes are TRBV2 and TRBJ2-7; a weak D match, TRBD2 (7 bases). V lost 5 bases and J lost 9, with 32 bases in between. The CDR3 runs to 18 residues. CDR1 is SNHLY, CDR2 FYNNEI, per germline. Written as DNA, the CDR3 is TGTGCCAGCAGTAACCAGTACCCGTCCGGGACACCCTCGGGAGGGCAGTACTTC. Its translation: CASSNQYPSGTPSGGQYF.

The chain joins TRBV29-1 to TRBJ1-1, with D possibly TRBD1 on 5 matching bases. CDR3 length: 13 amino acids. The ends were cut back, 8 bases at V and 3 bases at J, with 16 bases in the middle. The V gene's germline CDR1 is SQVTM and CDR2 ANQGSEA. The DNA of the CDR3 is TGCAGCTTAACGGGGGACCGATACACTGAAGCTTTCTTT. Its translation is CSLTGDRYTEAFF.

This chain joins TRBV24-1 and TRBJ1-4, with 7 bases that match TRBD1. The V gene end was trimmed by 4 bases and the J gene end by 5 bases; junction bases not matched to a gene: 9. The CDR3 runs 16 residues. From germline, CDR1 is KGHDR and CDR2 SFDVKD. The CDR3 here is CATSDAERGGNEKLFF. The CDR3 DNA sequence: TGTGCCACCAGTGACGCGGAGAGAGGGGGCAATGAAAAACTGTTTTTT.

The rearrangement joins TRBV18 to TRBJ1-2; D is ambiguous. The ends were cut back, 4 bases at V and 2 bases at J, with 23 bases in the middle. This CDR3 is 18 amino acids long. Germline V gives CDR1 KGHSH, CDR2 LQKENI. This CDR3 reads CASSQPRETFALNYGYTF. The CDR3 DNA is TGTGCCAGCTCACAACCCCGGGAGACATTCGCCCTCAACTATGGCTACACCTTC.